This T cell receptor (beta chain) was documented in a study of blood T cell repertoires in COVID-19. Looking at the study overall: T cells, B-cell-depleted T cells, or PBMCs supplied cDNA or gDNA.

Per the study methods: Reference gene primer amplification gave estimated nucleated cell counts. Assay: immunoSEQ multiplex PCR; the TCRdb copy retains only in-frame clones and omits some. That table is the source of V, J and clone size, and D and trimming were worked out from the DNA. The data show about 87,000 clones, about 80% seen once. This clone has a single count. Trimming cost V 2 bases and J 6 bases, with 16 bases left between them. CDR1 is GTSNPN, CDR2 SVGIG, per germline (reference sequence). The CDR3 consists of 14 residues. The sequence was collected from a woman between 50 and 59 years old with acute or convalescent COVID-19. The chain joins TRBV30 to TRBJ1-1; no firm D call. The sequenced material came from peripheral blood. In DNA, the CDR3 is TGTGCCTGGAGTCGGGAGGTGGCGTATGCTGAAGCTTTCTTT. The encoded protein is CAWSREVAYAEAFF.